The T cell receptor beta chain under discussion was sequenced for a study of blood T cells in healthy people across ages. Study as a whole: About one barcoded TCR beta cDNA was captured per two T cells.

A second PCR of about 7 to 12 cycles used a sample-barcoded 5' primer and a J-beta primer mix. One entry per CDR3 protein, called by TCRdb with MiXCR from the 5' RACE reads. Of about 1.6 million distinct CDR3 sequences in the sample, about 32% were seen once. The sample providers were healthy Caucasian people from Russia, aged about 6 to 90. They isolated at least 6.5 million PBMCs from each sample. Deletions cut 2 bases from V and 8 bases from J, with 12 bases between. The CDR3 length is 14 residues. CDR1 and CDR2 from the germline V gene are KGHSH and LQKENI. The genes are TRBV18 and TRBJ1-4; D uncertain. This sequence was found in a young woman in good health. Sequenced sample: blood. The CDR3 bases are TGTGCCAGCTCACCAAGTAACAGACCAGAAAAACTGTTTTTT. This sequence encodes CASSPSNRPEKLFF.